This TCR beta chain was found in a study of control samples from healthy donors and cancer patients. This table comes from immunoSEQ multiplex PCR, and its TCRdb copy is limited to in-frame clones, with some not included. This sample has 150,000 to 200,000 clones, with around nine tenths found just once. Trimming pared 3 bases from V and 6 bases from J, leaving 9 bases between. This CDR3 region has 12 residues. Germline CDR1 is LNHNV and CDR2 is YYDKDF (reference sequence). This clone was seen only once. This TCR came from a woman aged 25 to 39 in good health. The chain joins TRBV15 to TRBJ2-7; D not resolved. The sample consisted of blood. In nucleotides, the CDR3 is TGTGCCACCAGCAGTTCTATAGGCGAGCAGTACTTC. Residues: CATSSSIGEQYF. The full variable domain, with the rest looked up from reference TRBV15 and TRBJ2-7, is DAMVIQNPRYQVTQFGKPVTLSCSQTLNHNVMYWYQQKSSQAPKLLFHYYDKDFNNEADTPDNFQSRRPNTSFCFLDIRSPGLGDTAMYLCATSSSIGEQYFGPGTRLTVT.